This T cell receptor (beta chain) was documented in a study of blood T cells in healthy people across ages. Findings and limits, study-wide: Diversity was estimated from one million T cells, and these estimates were considered underestimates. Per million T cells, the diversity of TCR beta decreased roughly linearly as age advanced.

This CDR3 comprises 16 residues. Trimming removed 0 bases at V and 3 bases at J, with 14 bases between. CDR1 MNHEY and CDR2 SMNVEV come from the germline V gene (reference sequence). The second PCR ran about 6 to 12 cycles with a sample-barcoded 5' primer and J-beta primers. TCRdb used MiXCR to reprocess the 5' RACE reads, holding one entry per CDR3 protein. Of about 580,000 distinct CDR3 sequences listed, around 48% are singletons. In regard to this clonotype: Its antigen is unidentified.

The sample taken for sequencing was blood. This receptor was obtained from a man at least 80 years old in good health. The rearrangement joins TRBV27 to TRBJ1-2; D may be TRBD1 (5 bases). CDR3 coding DNA: TGTGCCAGCAGTTTATCCCGGACACGACACTACTATGGCTACACCTTC. Translation: CASSLSRTRHYYGYTF.